This T cell receptor beta chain was retrieved from a study of type 1 and type 2 diabetes patients. Across the whole study: Participants included type 1 and type 2 diabetes patients plus nondiabetic controls. From PBMCs, CD4+ and CD8+ T cells were isolated by magnetic microbeads.

Worth noting for this clonotype: The antigen is not known.

CDR3 length: 18 residues. CDR1 and CDR2 (germline): MGHDK, SYGVNS. The trim removed 6 bases at V and 0 bases at J, leaving 12 bases unmatched. Genomic DNA was the PCR template. A primer set of 30 forward and 13 reverse primers amplified the CDR3. MiXCR, applied by TCRdb to the multiplex PCR reads, yields one record per CDR3 protein. The sample records fewer than 300,000 distinct CDR3 sequences, 40% to 50% being singletons. Study-wide points: Type 2 diabetes and control samples shared highly correlated V and J usage, averaging approximately 0.97. Both CD4+ and CD8+ type 2 diabetes repertoires showed significantly higher diversity than type 1.

The source material was peripheral blood mononuclear cells (PBMCs). This receptor was obtained from a man aged 18 to 29 with type 2 diabetes. The chain uses TRBV25-1 and TRBJ2-1; the match to TRBD2 covers 9 bases. CDR3 DNA: TGTGCCAGCAGCCCCAGGTCTAGCGGGAAAAGCTCCTACAATGAGCAGTTCTTC. Protein product: CASSPRSSGKSSYNEQFF.